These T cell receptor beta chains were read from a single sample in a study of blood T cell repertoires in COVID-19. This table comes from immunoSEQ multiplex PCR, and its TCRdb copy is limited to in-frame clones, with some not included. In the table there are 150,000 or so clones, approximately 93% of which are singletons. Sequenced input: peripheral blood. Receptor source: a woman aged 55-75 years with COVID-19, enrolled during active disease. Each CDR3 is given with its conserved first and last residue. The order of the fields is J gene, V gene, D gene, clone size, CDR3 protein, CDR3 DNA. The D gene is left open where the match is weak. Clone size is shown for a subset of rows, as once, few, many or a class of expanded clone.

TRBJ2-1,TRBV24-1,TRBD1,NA,CATSSEDRGFNEQFF,TGTGCCACCAGTTCGGAGGACAGGGGTTTCAATGAGCAGTTCTTC
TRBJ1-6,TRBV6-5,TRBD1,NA,CASDRDRGSPLHF,TGTGCCAGCGATAGGGACAGGGGTTCACCCCTCCACTTT
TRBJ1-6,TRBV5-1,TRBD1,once,CASSLELRGTGQLHF,TGCGCCAGCAGCTTGGAGCTTCGCGGGACAGGGCAACTCCACTTT
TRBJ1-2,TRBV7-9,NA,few,CASTPAGVGYTF,TGTGCCAGCACCCCCGCGGGGGTTGGCTACACCTTC
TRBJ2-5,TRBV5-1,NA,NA,CASSLGPGLEQTQYF,TGCGCCAGCAGCTTGGGGCCCGGACTCGAGCAGACCCAGTACTTC
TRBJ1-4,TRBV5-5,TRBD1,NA,CASSLTPGTGSEKLFF,TGTGCCAGCAGCTTAACCCCCGGGACAGGGAGCGAAAAACTGTTTTTT
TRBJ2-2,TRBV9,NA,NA,CASSVQQGVAGELFF,TGTGCCAGCAGCGTCCAGCAGGGTGTAGCCGGGGAGCTGTTTTTT
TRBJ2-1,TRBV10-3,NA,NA,CAISEGRYNEQFF,TGTGCCATCAGTGAGGGGAGGTACAATGAGCAGTTCTTC
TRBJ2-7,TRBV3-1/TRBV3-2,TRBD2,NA,CASSPTSGGTYEQYF,TGTGCCAGCAGCCCGACTAGCGGGGGGACCTACGAGCAGTACTTC
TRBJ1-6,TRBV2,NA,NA,CASSERTENSPLHF,TGTGCCAGCAGTGAAAGGACAGAGAATTCACCCCTCCACTTT
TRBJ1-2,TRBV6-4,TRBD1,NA,CASSPGQGRYGYTF,TGTGCCAGCAGCCCTGGACAGGGGCGGTATGGCTACACCTTC
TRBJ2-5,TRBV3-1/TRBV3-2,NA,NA,CASSQVALVSETQYF,TGTGCCAGCAGCCAAGTCGCCCTAGTCTCCGAGACCCAGTACTTC
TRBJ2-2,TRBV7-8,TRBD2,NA,CASSFGSGGAPGELFF,TGTGCCAGCAGCTTCGGGAGCGGGGGGGCCCCCGGGGAGCTGTTTTTT
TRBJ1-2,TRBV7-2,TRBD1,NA,CASSATTGGYGYTF,TGTGCCAGCAGCGCCACAACAGGGGGCTATGGCTACACCTTC
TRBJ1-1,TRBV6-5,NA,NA,CASAGYTEAFF,TGTGCCAGTGCAGGGTACACTGAAGCTTTCTTT
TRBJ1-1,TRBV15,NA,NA,CATSRDPGRGNTEAFF,TGTGCCACCAGCAGAGACCCGGGGCGGGGGAACACTGAAGCTTTCTTT
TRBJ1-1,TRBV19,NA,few,CASSMGGFMNTEAFF,TGTGCCAGTAGTATGGGGGGATTCATGAACACTGAAGCTTTCTTT
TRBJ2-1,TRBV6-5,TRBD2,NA,CASSYRSGGSGNEQFF,TGTGCCAGCAGTTACCGAAGCGGGGGAAGTGGGAATGAGCAGTTCTTC
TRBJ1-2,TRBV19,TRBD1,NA,CASSVRDRVYGYTF,TGTGCCAGTAGTGTCCGGGACAGAGTCTATGGCTACACCTTC
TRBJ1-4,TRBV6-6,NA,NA,CASSRGGDNEKLFF,TGTGCCAGCAGTCGGGGGGGGGATAATGAAAAACTGTTTTTT
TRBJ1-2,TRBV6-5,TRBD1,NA,CASSRTGGSGYTF,TGTGCCAGCAGTCGGACAGGGGGGTCCGGCTACACCTTC
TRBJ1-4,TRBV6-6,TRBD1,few,CASRPTGGGFNEKLFF,TGTGCCAGCAGACCCACAGGGGGAGGCTTTAATGAAAAACTGTTTTTT